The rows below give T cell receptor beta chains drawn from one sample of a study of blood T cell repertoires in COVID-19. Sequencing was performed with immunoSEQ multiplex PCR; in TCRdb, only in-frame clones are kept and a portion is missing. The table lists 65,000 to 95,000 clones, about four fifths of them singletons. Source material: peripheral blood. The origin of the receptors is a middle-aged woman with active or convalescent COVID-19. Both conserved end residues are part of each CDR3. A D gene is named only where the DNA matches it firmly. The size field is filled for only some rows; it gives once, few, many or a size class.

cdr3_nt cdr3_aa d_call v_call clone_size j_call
TGTGCCAGCGGGGGACTAGCGGGAGTAGAGACCCAGTACTTC CASGGLAGVETQYF TRBD2 TRBV27 few TRBJ2-5
TGTGCCAGCAGCAAATCTAGTGGCCGCCAGGATACGCAGTATTTT CASSKSSGRQDTQYF - TRBV21-1 - TRBJ2-3
TGTGCCAGCAGCTCCCGTAGAGGGGGCGAAGAGACCCAGTACTTC CASSSRRGGEETQYF TRBD1 TRBV7-2 - TRBJ2-5
TGTGCCAGCAGCTTAGCTAGCGGGGTCTACGAGCAGTACTTC CASSLASGVYEQYF TRBD2 TRBV11-3 - TRBJ2-7
TGTGCCAGCAGTTACGCGGGGACTAATGAAAAACTGTTTTTT CASSYAGTNEKLFF - TRBV6-5 - TRBJ1-4
TGTGCCAGCAGCTTAGTATCAGCTTCAGGCTATAATTCACCCCTCCACTTT CASSLVSASGYNSPLHF - TRBV7-2 - TRBJ1-6
TGTGCCAGCAGTTTAAACTCCGATAATCAGCCCCAGCATTTT CASSLNSDNQPQHF - TRBV28 - TRBJ1-5
TGTGCCAGCAGTGATGGGGGGACAGTGTCCACCGGGGAGCTGTTTTTT CASSDGGTVSTGELFF - TRBV2 - TRBJ2-2
TGTGCCAGCAGCTTAGAAGGCAGGCTGTATAACTATGGCTACACCTTC CASSLEGRLYNYGYTF - TRBV7-9 - TRBJ1-2
TGTGCCAGCATGGCGGAGTCCTACGAGCAGTACTTC CASMAESYEQYF - TRBV3-1/TRBV3-2 - TRBJ2-7
TGTGCCAGCAGCCAAGATATTCGGGAGATTGGCTACAATGAGCAGTTCTTC CASSQDIREIGYNEQFF - TRBV14 - TRBJ2-1
TGTGCCAGCAGCCCAGGGACAGCCCGTTTGGGAAACACTGAAGCTTTCTTT CASSPGTARLGNTEAFF TRBD1 TRBV5-4 - TRBJ1-1
TGTGCCAGCTCACCACCGCACGGTGAGGAGACCCAGTACTTC CASSPPHGEETQYF - TRBV18 few TRBJ2-5
TGCGCCAGCAGGCCATCACAAGTGGATGGCTACACCTTC CASRPSQVDGYTF - TRBV5-1 - TRBJ1-2
TGTGCCAGCAGCTCGTGGGACAGGGGCTTACATGGCTACACCTTC CASSSWDRGLHGYTF TRBD1 TRBV5-4 - TRBJ1-2
TGCGCCAGCAGCTTGGAGCCGGGACAGCACACTGAAGCTTTCTTT CASSLEPGQHTEAFF TRBD1 TRBV5-1 few TRBJ1-1
TGCAGTGCTCCGACAGGGGGCGGCTACACCTTC CSAPTGGGYTF TRBD1 TRBV20-1 - TRBJ1-2
TGTGCCAGTAGTATAGGAGGGTCCGGGGGCAATCAGCCCCAGCATTTT CASSIGGSGGNQPQHF - TRBV19 - TRBJ1-5
TGTGCCAGCATCCCAGATAGCGGGGAAAAACTGTTTTTT CASIPDSGEKLFF - TRBV7-9 - TRBJ1-4
TGCGCCAGCAGCCAAACAGGGGGTAATGAAAAACTGTTTTTT CASSQTGGNEKLFF TRBD1 TRBV4-3 once TRBJ1-4
TGTGCCAGCAGCTCCTCCCGCTATGGCTACACCTTC CASSSSRYGYTF - TRBV7-9 once TRBJ1-2
TGTGCCTCCCAGGGTAGTGTGGACGGGGAGCTGTTTTTT CASQGSVDGELFF - TRBV7-3 once TRBJ2-2
TGTGCCAGCAGCGTAGCGCCGTCCAGTCCTAATGAAAAACTGTTTTTT CASSVAPSSPNEKLFF - TRBV9 - TRBJ1-4
TGTGCCAGCAGCAAACAGGGGGCGAGGGAGCAGTACTTC CASSKQGAREQYF TRBD1 TRBV7-2 - TRBJ2-7
TGTGCCCTAAGGGCTAGCGGGGGGGAACAGTACTTC CALRASGGEQYF TRBD2 TRBV30 - TRBJ2-7
TGTGCCAGCAGTTTACTTTCGGGATCCACTGAAGCTTTCTTT CASSLLSGSTEAFF - TRBV27 - TRBJ1-1
TGTGCCAGCAGTTTCCGGGACAGGGGAAAAGTGGGCGGGGAGCTGTTTTTT CASSFRDRGKVGGELFF TRBD1 TRBV28 - TRBJ2-2
TGCGCCAGCAGCCAAGATATAGCGGGGGGGGGCACAGATACGCAGTATTTT CASSQDIAGGGTDTQYF TRBD2 TRBV4-3 - TRBJ2-3
TGTGCCAGCAGTTTATGGGCGGACACAGGTTTCTCCTACGAGCAGTACTTC CASSLWADTGFSYEQYF - TRBV28 - TRBJ2-7
TGTGCCAGCTCACCACCGGTTCTAAGCTCCTACGAGCAGTACTTC CASSPPVLSSYEQYF - TRBV18 - TRBJ2-7
TGTGCCAGCAGTAACGGACAGGGCTCCTACGAGCAGTACTTC CASSNGQGSYEQYF TRBD1 TRBV6-6 - TRBJ2-7
TGTGCCAGCAGTTCCGGGACAGTGAGCACAGATACGCAGTATTTT CASSSGTVSTDTQYF TRBD1 TRBV28 - TRBJ2-3
TGTGCCAGCAGCTTCCATAGCGGGGACTTCTACGAGCAGTACTTC CASSFHSGDFYEQYF TRBD2 TRBV7-2 - TRBJ2-7
TGTGCCAGCAGCTTAACCGCCCCTAGCGGGGGGGCAGGGACCCAGTACTTC CASSLTAPSGGAGTQYF TRBD2 TRBV7-3 - TRBJ2-5
TGTGCCAGCATTCAACGGGGGGGGAACACTGAAGCTTTCTTT CASIQRGGNTEAFF - TRBV28 - TRBJ1-1
TGTGCCAGCTCTTCAGGGCCCGAAGATACGCAGTATTTT CASSSGPEDTQYF - TRBV18 - TRBJ2-3
TGCGCCAGCAGCCGGAGACTGGGCGGGGAGACCCAGTACTTC CASSRRLGGETQYF - TRBV4-1 - TRBJ2-5
TGCGCCAGCAGCCAAGTGGTGTCCGGGACTGGGGCTTACGAGCAGTACTTC CASSQVVSGTGAYEQYF - TRBV4-1 - TRBJ2-7
TGTGCCACCAGTGATTATCCGCAAGAGACCCAGTACTTC CATSDYPQETQYF - TRBV24-1 - TRBJ2-5
TGTGCCAGCAGGGGGGGGGCCAGCAGAGCTTTCTTT CASRGGASRAFF - TRBV12-3/TRBV12-4 - TRBJ1-1
TGTGCCAGCGAACCCCAGGGGCGCGGGTGGCCAGATACGCAGTATTTT CASEPQGRGWPDTQYF - TRBV28 - TRBJ2-3
TGCAGCGTTGCCCGAGGGGAGACCCAGTACTTC CSVARGETQYF - TRBV29-1 - TRBJ2-5
TGTGCCAGCTCACAGAACAGGGGAAGGTCCTACGAGCAGTACTTC CASSQNRGRSYEQYF TRBD1 TRBV18 - TRBJ2-7
TGTGCCATCACCGGGGGAGGGAATCAGCCCCAGCATTTT CAITGGGNQPQHF - TRBV10-3 - TRBJ1-5
TGTGCCACTAGGGTACTAGCGGGAGTCAATGAGCAGTTCTTC CATRVLAGVNEQFF TRBD2 TRBV19 few TRBJ2-1
TGCAGCGGAACAGGGGAAGGGCGCTCTGGAAACACCATATATTTT CSGTGEGRSGNTIYF TRBD1 TRBV29-1 once TRBJ1-3
TGTGCCAGTAGTGGGGCAGCAACTAATGAAAAACTGTTTTTT CASSGAATNEKLFF - TRBV19 - TRBJ1-4
TGTGCCAGCAGCTTTAGCGGGGCCGCCGGGGAGCTGTTTTTT CASSFSGAAGELFF TRBD2 TRBV7-9 once TRBJ2-2
TGTGCCAGCACAGGACTAGGCAATACCGGGGAGCTGTTTTTT CASTGLGNTGELFF TRBD2 TRBV28 few TRBJ2-2
TGCGCCAGCAGCCCGGGGACAGGCCGTAAAATCGTCCCAACCTACAATGAGCAGTTCTTC CASSPGTGRKIVPTYNEQFF TRBD1 TRBV4-3 few TRBJ2-1
TGCGCCAGCAGCCTGTCTCGACTGGCCCCTGGCAATGAGCAGTTCTTC CASSLSRLAPGNEQFF - TRBV4-3 few TRBJ2-1
TGTGCCAGCAGCGTAGCGGGAGCCAATGAGCAGTTCTTC CASSVAGANEQFF - TRBV9 - TRBJ2-1
TGCGCCAGCAGCTTGAGCCAGGGCACAGATACGCAGTATTTT CASSLSQGTDTQYF - TRBV5-1 - TRBJ2-3
TGTGCCAGTAACCAGGGACAGCTTCTAAGTGGCGAGCAGTACTTC CASNQGQLLSGEQYF TRBD1 TRBV19 - TRBJ2-7
TGTGCCAGCAGTGAGGGCCAGGGGATGAGTCAGCCCCAGCATTTT CASSEGQGMSQPQHF - TRBV2 - TRBJ1-5
TGTGCCAGCTCACCACTAGGGGCGAACTATGGCTACACCTTC CASSPLGANYGYTF - TRBV18 once TRBJ1-2
TGTGCCAGCAGCTTACCCCTGGGACAGGGGGAGACCCAGTACTTC CASSLPLGQGETQYF TRBD1 TRBV7-3 few TRBJ2-5
TGTGCCAGCAGCCTCGCGGGGGTAGTGGGCGAGCAGTACTTC CASSLAGVVGEQYF TRBD2 TRBV13 - TRBJ2-7
TGTGCCAGCAGCTTAACACTAGCGGGTTACAATGAGCAGTTCTTC CASSLTLAGYNEQFF TRBD2 TRBV7-3 once TRBJ2-1